A single sample is the source of the 28 T cell receptor beta chains below, sequenced in a study of shared clonotypes between healthy human individuals. Some clones are missing from TCRdb's copy, which holds only in-frame ones; the method was immunoSEQ multiplex PCR. Among around 2.5 million clones, 93% were seen once, and the ten largest hold around 0.4%. The specimen sequenced was naive CD4+ T cells from PBMCs. Subset noted: CD45RA+ positively selected. Receptors originate from a man younger than 35 in good health. Some clones in this sample may be carry-over from other donors' samples.

The V and J genes are TRBV7-3 and TRBJ2-5, with D possibly matching TRBD2 (6 bases). The CDR3 extends over 14 amino acids. With 2 bases removed from V and 5 bases from J, the gap between germline ends came to 12 bases. The germline V gene encodes CDR1 SGHTA and CDR2 FQGTGA. CDR3: CASSLGLPGETQYF. The CDR3 nucleotides are TGTGCCAGCAGCTTAGGACTACCAGGGGAGACCCAGTACTTC.

The rearrangement joins TRBV28 to TRBJ2-3; 8 bases align to TRBD1. CDR1 is MDHEN and CDR2 is SYDVKM in the germline V gene. The CDR3 extends over 14 amino acids. V trimming: 4 bases; J trimming: 4 bases; junction bases outside the gene matches: 4. The chain's CDR3 is CASSYRGKSDTQYF. The CDR3, as DNA: TGTGCCAGCAGTTACAGGGGGAAATCAGATACGCAGTATTTT.

The gene calls are TRBV10-1 and TRBJ1-1, with 11 positions matching TRBD1. Unmatched junction bases numbered 4, after V lost 6 bases and J lost 7 bases. The CDR3 consists of 13 residues. CDR1 WNHNN and CDR2 SYGVQD come from the germline V gene (reference sequence). The CDR3 coding sequence is TGCGCCAGCAGGCCCGGGACAGGGGGTGAAGCTTTCTTT. As protein: CASRPGTGGEAFF.

This clone was seen a single time. The chain couples TRBV7-7 to TRBJ2-2, with D perhaps matching TRBD2 (5 bases). Germline V CDR1 and CDR2: SSHAT, FNYEAQ (reference sequence). V lost 3 bases and J lost 5, with 10 bases in between. The CDR3 runs 14 residues. CDR3 residues: CASSFGGTTGELFF. CDR3 DNA: TGTGCCAGCAGCTTTGGAGGAACGACCGGGGAGCTGTTTTTT.

The sample holds one count of this clone. This rearrangement joins TRBV5-1 to TRBJ2-5; 14 bases agree with TRBD2. Germline CDR1 reads SGHRS; CDR2 reads YFSETQ. Trimming removed 4 bases from V and 5 bases from J; junction bases left unmatched: 13. The CDR3 loop spans 18 amino acids. The CDR3 nucleotides are TGCGCCAGCAGCCTAATTGGGACTAGCGGGAGAGCTTCTGAGACCCAGTACTTC. It is translated as CASSLIGTSGRASETQYF.

The table lists this clone with a few counts. The chain couples TRBV19 to TRBJ2-1, with D unresolved. From germline, CDR1 is LNHDA and CDR2 SQIVND (reference sequence). Trimming took 5 bases from V and 12 from J, leaving 17 bases between them. The CDR3 is 13 residues long. The CDR3 DNA sequence: TGTGCCAGTAGTCCGCTCCAGAGCCGAGGGCAGTTCTTC. This translates into CASSPLQSRGQFF. Supplemented by reference TRBV19 and TRBJ2-1, the full variable domain reads DGGITQSPKYLFRKEGQNVTLSCEQNLNHDAMYWYRQDPGQGLRLIYYSQIVNDFQKGDIAEGYSVSREKKESFPLTVTSAQKNPTAFYLCASSPLQSRGQFFGPGTRLTVL.

This clone has just one count. V is TRBV9 and J is TRBJ2-3; weak D call: TRBD1 (5 bases). The CDR3 runs 16 residues. CDR1 SGDLS and CDR2 YYNGEE come from the germline V gene. V was clipped by 0 bases and J by 3 bases, with 14 bases between them. The DNA for the CDR3 is TGTGCCAGCAGCGTAGCTACTTTGTCAGGGACAGATACGCAGTATTTT. Amino acids: CASSVATLSGTDTQYF. The variable domain in full, with the rest retrieved from reference TRBV9 and TRBJ2-3, is DSGVTQTPKHLITATGQRVTLRCSPRSGDLSVYWYQQSLDQGLQFLIQYYNGEERAKGNILERFSAQQFPDLHSELNLSSLELGDSALYFCASSVATLSGTDTQYFGPGTRLTVL.

This chain joins TRBV4-2 and TRBJ2-1, with 16 bases identical to TRBD2. With 5 bases clipped from V and 4 bases from J, the junction kept 11 bases outside the gene matches. This CDR3 contains 19 residues. Germline CDR1 is LGHNA and CDR2 is YNFKEQ. As DNA, the CDR3 is TGTGCCAGCAGCGAGGGACTAGCGGGAGGGCGGGGCATATACAATGAGCAGTTCTTC. Its protein product is CASSEGLAGGRGIYNEQFF.

The rearrangement links TRBV5-1 to TRBJ2-1; TRBD2 matches 11 bases. The CDR3 is 15 residues long. From germline, CDR1 is SGHRS and CDR2 YFSETQ. V lost 2 bases to trimming and J lost 6 bases; unmatched junction nucleotides: 4. CDR3 in amino acids: CASSLLAGALNEQFF. CDR3 DNA sequence: TGCGCCAGCAGCTTACTAGCGGGAGCCCTCAATGAGCAGTTCTTC.

The chain uses TRBV30 and TRBJ2-7; 8 bases match TRBD1. Germline V gene lookup returns CDR1 GTSNPN and CDR2 SVGIG (reference sequence). The CDR3 has 14 amino acids. Trimming took 5 bases from V and 5 from J; bases not matched to a gene: 11. This CDR3 reads CAWGKWTGNDEQYF. For the CDR3, the DNA is TGTGCCTGGGGGAAGTGGACAGGGAATGACGAGCAGTACTTC.

This chain's CDR3 is CSVEALQGGASGNTIYF. The CDR3 DNA is TGCAGCGTTGAAGCCTTACAGGGGGGGGCTTCTGGAAACACCATATATTTT. The chain employs TRBV29-1 and TRBJ1-3; TRBD1 matches at 8 bases. Germline CDR1 reads SQVTM; CDR2 reads ANQGSEA. The CDR3 loop spans 17 amino acids. J gave up 1 base and V 1 base, and 9 bases lay outside the gene matches.

This chain uses TRBV7-8 with TRBJ1-5; D is uncertain. CDR3 size: 16 residues. V was clipped by 1 base and J by 3 bases, with 13 bases between them. Germline V gene sequence: CDR1 SGHVS, CDR2 FQNEAQ. The CDR3 bases are TGTGCCAGCAGCTTAGAAAGGGCAGTGGCCAATCAGCCCCAGCATTTT. This codes for CASSLERAVANQPQHF.

J is TRBJ2-5 and V is TRBV28; possibly TRBD1 for D (5 bases). CDR1 and CDR2 from the germline V gene are MDHEN and SYDVKM. V gave up 1 base and J gave up 5 bases, with 17 bases separating them. The length of the CDR3 is 16 residues. The CDR3 DNA follows: TGTGCCAGCAGTTTATCATCAGGGTACGCTATGGAGACCCAGTACTTC. Translated: CASSLSSGYAMETQYF.

The V and J genes are TRBV7-2 and TRBJ1-3; D unresolved. CDR3 length: 16 amino acids. Germline lookup yields CDR1 SGHTA and CDR2 FQGNSA. The V end lost 1 base, the J end lost 4 bases, and 14 bases lay between the germline ends. The DNA for the CDR3 is TGTGCCAGCAGCTTAGGTTCCTGGAGGTCCGGAAACACCATATATTTT. Translating it yields CASSLGSWRSGNTIYF.

The chain links TRBV6-5 to TRBJ2-5; D not resolved. V was pared by 5 bases and J by 2 bases, with 15 bases between. Germline V CDR1 and CDR2: MNHEY, SVGAGI. The CDR3 has 15 residues. The CDR3 nucleotides are TGTGCCAGCAGTACCCCAAGAAGGGTTCAAGAGACCCAGTACTTC. Amino acid sequence: CASSTPRRVQETQYF.

V and J are TRBV5-3 and TRBJ1-2, with D possibly being TRBD1 (5 bases). TRBV5-3 is treated as an ORF (open reading frame) with a function not yet certain. The CDR3 is made up of 14 amino acids. V was trimmed by 8 bases and J by 3 bases, leaving 17 bases between them. CDR3 DNA: TGTGCCAGTTCCCCGAACAGGTACTACTATGGCTACACCTTC. Protein product: CASSPNRYYYGYTF.

The rearrangement joins TRBV27 to TRBJ2-5, with no clear D. The CDR3 runs to 12 residues. Looked up from germline, CDR1 is MNHEY and CDR2 is SMNVEV (reference sequence). The germline V and J ends were trimmed by 5 bases and 4 bases, with 8 bases remaining between them. The CDR3 spells CASSKTTETQYF. The DNA for the CDR3 is TGTGCCAGCAGTAAAACAACAGAGACCCAGTACTTC.

The rearrangement joins TRBV18 to TRBJ2-4, with D possibly being TRBD1 or TRBD2 (5 bases each). Germline lookup yields CDR1 KGHSH and CDR2 LQKENI. The length of the CDR3 is 17 residues. V lost 0 bases and J 3 bases, leaving 15 bases between the germline ends. Here the CDR3 reads CASSPPSQGVLKNIQYF. The CDR3 coding sequence is TGTGCCAGCTCACCACCAAGTCAGGGAGTTCTCAAAAACATTCAGTACTTC.

The gene calls are TRBV5-1 and TRBJ2-7, with 12 bases matching TRBD2. Germline V gives CDR1 SGHRS, CDR2 YFSETQ. V lost 4 bases to trimming and J lost 2 bases; unmatched junction nucleotides: 10. CDR3 length equals 17 residues. CDR3: CASSPQPRTSGAYEQYF. For the CDR3, the DNA is TGCGCCAGCAGCCCGCAACCCCGGACTAGCGGGGCCTACGAGCAGTACTTC.

The chain joins TRBV7-9 to TRBJ1-2; D may be TRBD1 (6 bases). Per the germline V gene, CDR1 is SEHNR and CDR2 is FQNEAQ (reference sequence). This CDR3 is 15 amino acids long. The germline V and J ends were trimmed by 5 bases and 3 bases, with 16 bases remaining between them. The CDR3 protein is CASSPIDRPYYGYTF. CDR3 sequence (DNA): TGTGCCAGCAGCCCAATTGACAGGCCTTACTATGGCTACACCTTC.

This rearrangement joins TRBV19 to TRBJ2-5, with D perhaps matching TRBD2 (6 bases). The germline V gene encodes CDR1 LNHDA and CDR2 SQIVND (reference sequence). The V gene lost 6 bases and the J gene lost 7 bases, with 18 bases spanning the gap. CDR3 length: 14 amino acids. Written as DNA, the CDR3 is TGTGCCAGTAGATCGGGACTGACCCCTGCGACCCAGTACTTC. Encoded protein: CASRSGLTPATQYF.

This chain uses TRBV5-1 with TRBJ2-7; D is ambiguous. CDR1 SGHRS and CDR2 YFSETQ come from the germline V gene. This CDR3 spans 12 amino acids. The V and J ends lost 1 base and 6 bases respectively, with 8 bases between them. The CDR3 nucleotides are TGCGCCAGCAGCTTGTCGGACCGCGAGCAGTACTTC. This sequence encodes CASSLSDREQYF.

With regard to this clone: The DNA is left out, because the CDR3 cannot be placed on it with certainty; the CDR3 is given as TCRdb lists it. The chain links TRBV6-5 to TRBJ2-7; the table names TRBD1, a call not compared with the DNA. The CDR3 spans 13 amino acids, including both terminal residues. Germline V gene data show CDR1 as MNHEY and CDR2 as SVGAGI. The CDR3 is CASSKSVGTGSYF.

The sample holds a few counts of this clone. V gene TRBV7-9 combines with J gene TRBJ1-1; tentatively, D is TRBD1 (5 bases). Germline-derived CDR1 and CDR2 are SEHNR and FQNEAQ (reference sequence). This CDR3 spans 13 amino acids. Trimming shortened V by 4 bases and J by 10 bases, and 16 bases separated the two germline ends. This chain's CDR3 is CASSSSGGIGAFF. The CDR3 region has the DNA TGTGCCAGCAGCTCCTCCGGGGGGATCGGAGCTTTCTTT. Together with reference TRBV7-9 and TRBJ1-1, the CDR3 gives the full variable domain: DTGVSQNPRHKITKRGQNVTFRCDPISEHNRLYWYRQTLGQGPEFLTYFQNEAQLEKSRLLSDRFSAERPKGSFSTLEIQRTEQGDSAMYLCASSSSGGIGAFFGQGTRLTVV.

This chain links TRBV2 with TRBJ1-1; no clear D gene. Between the trimmed V and J ends, which lost 1 base and 1 base, there was a span of 10 bases. The length of the CDR3 is 15 residues. Germline V lookup: CDR1 SNHLY, CDR2 FYNNEI. CDR3 amino acids: CASSEVPRGNTEAFF. The CDR3 coding sequence is TGTGCCAGCAGTGAAGTCCCCCGCGGGAACACTGAAGCTTTCTTT.

The chain couples TRBV5-1 to TRBJ2-3; TRBD2 matches at 9 bases. V lost 5 bases to trimming and J lost 0 bases; unmatched junction nucleotides: 4. Germline V gene lookup returns CDR1 SGHRS and CDR2 YFSETQ. The CDR3 totals 15 residues. Written as DNA, the CDR3 is TGCGCCAGCAGACTGACTAGCGGTAGCACAGATACGCAGTATTTT. The encoded protein is CASRLTSGSTDTQYF. Full variable domain (outside the CDR3, taken from reference TRBV5-1 and TRBJ2-3): KAGVTQTPRYLIKTRGQQVTLSCSPISGHRSVSWYQQTPGQGLQFLFEYFSETQRNKGNFPGRFSGRQFSNSRSEMNVSTLELGDSALYLCASRLTSGSTDTQYFGPGTRLTVL.

The J gene is TRBJ2-7, the V gene TRBV28; D might be TRBD2 (6 bases). Germline-derived CDR1 and CDR2 are MDHEN and SYDVKM. The CDR3 contains 15 residues. V gave up 6 bases and J gave up 0 bases, with 15 bases separating them. The CDR3, as DNA: TGTGCCAGCAGCGATCCGGGACTTTTCTCCTACGAGCAGTACTTC. Amino acid sequence: CASSDPGLFSYEQYF.

The gene calls are TRBV4-1 and TRBJ2-5; the match to TRBD2 covers 10 bases. The CDR3 has 18 amino acids. Germline V gene data show CDR1 as MGHRA and CDR2 as YSYEKL. V lost 1 base, J lost 5 bases, and 13 bases stayed unmatched. The chain's CDR3 is CASSQGRASGRFFETQYF. The CDR3 region has the DNA TGCGCCAGCAGCCAAGGACGGGCTAGCGGGAGATTTTTTGAGACCCAGTACTTC.